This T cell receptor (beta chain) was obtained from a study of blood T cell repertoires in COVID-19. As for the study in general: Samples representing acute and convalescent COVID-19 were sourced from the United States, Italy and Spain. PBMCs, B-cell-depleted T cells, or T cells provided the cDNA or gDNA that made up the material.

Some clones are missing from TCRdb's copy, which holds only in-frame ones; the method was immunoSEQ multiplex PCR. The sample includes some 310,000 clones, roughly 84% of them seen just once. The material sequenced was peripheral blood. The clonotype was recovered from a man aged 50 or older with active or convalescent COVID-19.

The CDR3 loop reads CASSPGQGLDGYTF. DNA of the CDR3: TGTGCCAGCTCACCCGGACAGGGCTTGGATGGCTACACCTTC. The rearrangement joins TRBV18 to TRBJ1-2, with 8 bases fitting TRBD1. Germline CDR1 is KGHSH and CDR2 is LQKENI. V lost 3 bases and J lost 6; bases outside the gene matches: 6. The CDR3 covers 14 residues.